The present T cell receptor (beta chain) was sequenced within a study of blood T cell repertoires in COVID-19. Turning to the study itself: Spain, Italy and the United States supplied samples that represented acute and convalescent COVID-19.

The Seattle patients joined while their infection was active and were tracked longitudinally afterward. In the authors' methods: Counts of nucleated cells, estimated from reference gene primer amplification, were obtained. Clones were sequenced by immunoSEQ multiplex PCR, and TCRdb holds only the in-frame ones, with some missing. V, J and clone size reflect that table, while D and trimming were determined from the DNA. The table lists around 310,000 clones, roughly 90% of them singletons. V lost 4 bases, J lost 1 base, and 11 bases lay in between. The CDR3 length is 15 residues. Germline CDR1 is MNHEY and CDR2 is SMNVEV (reference sequence).

The V and J genes are TRBV27 and TRBJ1-5, with D unclear. This clonotype was sampled from a woman in her forties with COVID-19, enrolled during active disease. The sample was peripheral blood. The CDR3 coding sequence is TGTGCCAGCAGTTCGACTGGACTCAGCAATCAGCCCCAGCATTTT. Its translation: CASSSTGLSNQPQHF.